The next 8 T cell receptor beta chains were all read from a single sample in a study of neurological immune-mediated disorders. Using its own MiXCR run on the 5' RACE reads, TCRdb lists one record per CDR3 protein. The sample holds under 75,000 distinct CDR3 sequences, roughly 4.9% seen once. The source material was PBMCs. Receptor source: a human donor with multiple sclerosis. The donor label of this sample is uncertain.

This clonotype was seen ten or more times. This chain uses TRBV20-1 with TRBJ2-7; TRBD2 agrees at 10 bases. Trimming took 0 bases from V and 3 from J; bases not matched to a gene: 5. CDR1 and CDR2 (germline): DFQATT, SNEGSKA (reference sequence). This CDR3 region has 15 residues. In nucleotides, the CDR3 is TGCAGTGCTAGAGATGGGCTAGCGGGGGACTACGAGCAGTACTTC. It codes for CSARDGLAGDYEQYF.

This clonotype was detected many times. J is TRBJ2-2 and V is TRBV5-1; tentatively, D is TRBD1 (5 bases). Germline CDR1 is SGHRS and CDR2 is YFSETQ. This CDR3 spans 14 amino acids. V was clipped by 4 bases and J by 7 bases, with 14 bases between them. CDR3 nucleotides: TGCGCCAGCAGCCCCCACCCCCAGGGCGGGGAGCTGTTTTTT. This gives the protein CASSPHPQGGELFF.

This clonotype was observed at least ten times. The rearrangement links TRBV20-1 to TRBJ2-7, with TRBD1 matching over 7 bases. The CDR3 consists of 13 residues. With 6 bases clipped from V and 7 bases from J, the junction kept 12 bases outside the gene matches. Germline V CDR1 and CDR2: DFQATT, SNEGSKA (reference sequence). The CDR3 loop reads CSARQGAGAEQYF. The CDR3 coding sequence is TGCAGTGCCCGACAGGGTGCGGGTGCGGAGCAGTACTTC.

This clonotype was found many times. The chain combines TRBV12-3 or TRBV12-4 with TRBJ1-2; TRBD1 is a possible D gene (5 bases). CDR3 length: 13 amino acids. V gave up 6 bases and J gave up 4 bases, with 12 bases separating them. The CDR3 spells CASSQGLGYGYTF. The DNA of the CDR3 is TGTGCCAGCAGCCAGGGCCTGGGCTATGGCTACACCTTC.

There are many counts of this clonotype. The chain uses TRBV15 and TRBJ1-3, with D hard to call. The germline V and J ends were trimmed by 3 bases and 2 bases, with 11 bases remaining between them. The CDR3 totals 15 residues. Germline CDR1 LNHNV, CDR2 YYDKDF (reference sequence). DNA of the CDR3: TGTGCCACCAGCAGGCGGGGTTCGGCTGGAAACACCATATATTTT. Amino acid sequence: CATSRRGSAGNTIYF.

This clonotype was counted ten times or more. The rearrangement joins TRBV20-1 to TRBJ1-1, with D unclear. Germline values: CDR1 DFQATT, CDR2 SNEGSKA (reference sequence). The CDR3 covers 14 residues. V gave up 0 bases and J gave up 0 bases, with 8 bases separating them. CDR3 protein: CSARDGRVNTEAFF. CDR3 DNA sequence: TGCAGTGCTAGAGATGGGCGGGTGAACACTGAAGCTTTCTTT.

This clonotype was seen at least ten times. The V and J genes are TRBV5-1 and TRBJ1-1; D may be TRBD1 (5 bases). Trimming removed 0 bases from V and 2 bases from J, with 8 bases in between. Germline CDR1 SGHRS, CDR2 YFSETQ. This CDR3 is 14 amino acids long. CDR3 region: CASSLETVNTEAFF. In DNA form, the CDR3 reads TGCGCCAGCAGCTTGGAGACAGTCAACACTGAAGCTTTCTTT.

This clonotype was counted ten times or more. The chain carries TRBV14 and TRBJ1-4, with TRBD1 as a possible D gene (6 bases). V dropped 5 bases and J dropped 8 bases, with 21 bases sitting between them. The CDR3 loop spans 16 amino acids. The germline gives CDR1 SGHDN, CDR2 FVKESK. CDR3 loop: CASSDTGTLRSEKLFF. In DNA, the CDR3 is TGTGCCAGCAGCGATACCGGGACACTCAGATCGGAAAAACTGTTTTTT.